This entry is about one T cell receptor (beta chain). There is no known antigen for this receptor. No per-base quality is available; no much larger clone lies one base away. Additional DNA sequences in this sample encode the identical CDR3. From the cysteine through the phenylalanine, the CDR3 covers 19 amino acids. The entry retains the CDR3 DNA only, 57 bases that are in frame from base 1. Taken from the germline V gene (reference sequence), the CDR1 and CDR2 loops are LNHDA and SQIVND. The trim is 3 bases for V and 0 bases for J, with a gap of 23 bases between the germline ends. This sample stems from a study of blood T cell repertoires in COVID-19 (dated by TCRdb to the early 2020s). About the full investigation: Samples from collaborators originated in the United States, Italy and Spain and spanned both the acute and convalescent phases of COVID-19. The prospective study material was composed of cDNA or gDNA derived from T cells, B-cell-depleted T cells, or PBMCs. Deeply sampled blood TCRbeta repertoires from subjects exposed to, actively infected with, or recovered from COVID-19 were included in the dataset. The repertoires were released in a freely available public database intended as a resource for research on the immune response to SARS-CoV-2. Samples were obtained from the ongoing ImmuneRACE study (first 160 participants) and from 950 to 1,500 subjects provided by 6 global collaborators. A de-identified subject ID, COVID-19 status, age in years and sex were almost always included in the sample metadata. Where HLA class I and class II types were available, the types were taken from metadata supplied by the sample provider, not from assay-based typing. The paper's findings and limits, for the study overall: How much clinical and demographic metadata was included differed by source and by participant, and the metadata was provided uncurated.

The immunoSEQ Assay, a bias-controlled multiplex PCR, was used to amplify TCRbeta CDR3 regions from genomic DNA. The original pipeline was this. The number of nucleated cells in each sample was estimated from the amplification of reference gene primers within the assay. To quantify the absolute abundance of each unique TCRbeta CDR3 rearrangement, sequence reads were collapsed and filtered. For each sample, productive Simpson clonality was calculated as the square root of Simpson's diversity index across productive rearrangements. TCRdb retrieved this table from immuneACCESS and kept in-frame rearrangements only. Not all clones are present; in checked studies, unresolved V genes account for under half, and no reason is known for the remainder. The V and J calls and clone size are taken from that table; D and trimming were inferred from the DNA. Present in this sample are approximately 90,000 clones, about four fifths of which were seen just once. In total, the top ten clones hold more than 6% of the sample.

One collaborating source in Seattle enrolled patients during active infection and followed them longitudinally through the course of disease. Each collaborating institution followed its own protocols to collect whole blood in K2EDTA tubes. For TCRbeta analysis, collaborators shipped samples in one of three forms: frozen whole blood, isolated PBMCs, or DNA extracted from either of those sample types. What was sequenced was peripheral blood. The rearranged segments are TRBV19 and TRBJ1-2, with TRBD1 perhaps the D gene, on 5 matching bases. The sequence derives from a man between 65 and 85 years old with COVID-19, enrolled during active disease. The CDR3 region has the sequence CASSISPPGGAVANYGYTF. At the DNA level, the sequence is TGTGCCAGTAGTATCTCACCTCCTGGAGGGGCGGTTGCTAACTATGGCTACACCTTC.